The clone carrying this T cell receptor (beta chain) was seen ten or more times. Its antigen is as yet unknown. This CDR3 spans 13 amino acids. V dropped 7 bases and J dropped 5 bases, with 11 bases sitting between them. The sample comes from a study of T cells after yellow fever vaccination. General study results and limits: Though it reached lower strength, the secondary response hit its peak faster, day 5 versus 15.

From the 5' RACE reads, TCRdb called clonotypes with MiXCR, one entry per CDR3 protein. Here the sample spans 620,000 or so distinct CDR3 sequences, about 15% being singletons. Sequencing was performed on PBMCs, taken about 5 days after the first yellow fever vaccination. The receptor's source is a man younger than 35 who received the YFV17D yellow fever vaccine. The genes are TRBV12-3 or TRBV12-4 and TRBJ2-2, with a weak D call TRBD2 (6 bases). The CDR3 DNA is TGTGCCAGCACCCGGAGGGAAACCGGGGAGCTGTTTTTT. It specifies CASTRRETGELFF.